The clone carrying this TCR beta chain was recorded a few times. Its antigen is currently unknown. In the PCR, 60 Vbeta and 13 Jbeta primers were used. Method: immunoSEQ multiplex PCR; TCRdb's copy keeps in-frame clones and lacks some. The table shows some 120,000 clones, with over 60% occurring only once. Germline CDR1 is LGHNA and CDR2 is YNFKEQ. Trimming took 0 bases from V and 3 from J; bases not matched to a gene: 5. The CDR3 covers 15 residues. This record belongs to a study of cytomegalovirus exposure and HLA in healthy donors. General study points: Most subjects' HLA-A and HLA-B alleles were reportedly predicted from TCR beta sequences. The listing of 160 or so TCR beta chains classed them as cytomegalovirus-associated. A few CMV-associated chains proved CMV antigen-specific in vitro.

The chain uses TRBV4-2 and TRBJ2-7, with TRBD1 identical over 7 bases. The sequence was collected from a man aged 30 to 39 in good health and CMV-seronegative. Sequenced material: PBMCs. The CDR3 DNA reads TGTGCCAGCAGCCAAGATAGGACAGGCGACTACGAGCAGTACTTC. Residues: CASSQDRTGDYEQYF.